The source of this T cell receptor (beta chain) is a study of blood T cells in healthy people across ages. Study-wide background: About one barcoded beta molecule per two T cells was captured by template switching.

Samples had at least 6 million PBMCs isolated from them. RNA extraction gave at least 5 micrograms of total RNA per sample. Through a sample-barcoded 5' primer and a J-beta primer mix, a second PCR was run for roughly 6 to 11 cycles. TCRdb re-derived calls from the 5' RACE reads in MiXCR, one entry per CDR3 protein. The repertoire has 700,000 to 950,000 distinct CDR3 sequences, 58% of them found once; the top ten carry 20% to 25%. V trimming: 4 bases; J trimming: 5 bases; junction bases outside the gene matches: 4. The germline V gene encodes CDR1 MNHNS and CDR2 SASEGT. This CDR3 contains 13 residues. Study-level points and caveats: TCR beta diversity, measured per million T cells, fell in a roughly linear way with age.

In regard to this clonotype: The antigen is undetermined.

The chain links TRBV6-1 to TRBJ1-2; 7 positions agree with TRBD1. Sequenced sample: blood. The TCR originated in a man younger than 45 in good health. For the CDR3, the DNA is TGTGCCAGCAGTGTTACAGGGGTATATGGCTACACCTTC. It yields the protein CASSVTGVYGYTF.